One and the same sample provided the 21 T cell receptor beta chains below, sequenced in a study of spatial heterogeneity in lung cancer. Time point noted: sample taken at primary tumor resection. TCRdb re-analysed the 5' RACE reads in MiXCR, keeping a single row per CDR3 protein. The sample lists roughly 80,000 distinct CDR3 sequences, under 8.5% occurring once. The specimen was PBMCs, collected at surgery. The receptors originated from a male donor with early-stage non-small cell lung cancer.

The rearrangement joins TRBV10-3 to TRBJ2-1; D is possibly TRBD2 (6 bases). The CDR3 covers 13 residues. The V end lost 6 bases, the J end lost 6 bases, and 12 bases lay between the germline ends. In germline, CDR1 is ENHRY, CDR2 SYGVKD. The CDR3 nucleotides are TGTGCCATCAGGGAAACGGAGGGCAATGAGCAGTTCTTC. It yields the protein CAIRETEGNEQFF.

About this clonotype: This sequence may be a read error, since a much larger clone differs from it by one base. No conserved phenylalanine or tryptophan ends this CDR3, so it is likely a read error. The chain employs TRBV13 and TRBJ2-7; tentatively, D is TRBD2 (5 bases). The V gene's germline CDR1 is PRHDT and CDR2 FYEKMQ (reference sequence). V lost 5 bases and J 6 bases, leaving 14 bases between the germline ends. The CDR3 sequence is 13 residues long. This CDR3 reads CASSDYSSGEQYS. The CDR3 coding sequence is TGTGCCAGCAGCGACTATTCCTCCGGCGAGCAGTACTCC.

This clonotype qualifies as medium-sized. The rearrangement uses TRBV29-1 and TRBJ2-1, with D unresolved. Germline CDR1 SQVTM, CDR2 ANQGSEA. The length of the CDR3 is 13 residues. Deletions cut 0 bases from V and 7 bases from J, with 10 bases between. Written as DNA, the CDR3 is TGCAGCGTTGAAGAACTTCCCGGGAATGAGCAGTTCTTC. Its protein is CSVEELPGNEQFF.

In this sample, this clonotype turned up many times. The rearrangement links TRBV5-6 to TRBJ2-6; D is unclear. V was shortened by 2 bases and J by 0 bases, with 6 bases between the two germline ends. CDR3 length equals 15 residues. The germline V gene has CDR1 SGHDT and CDR2 YYEEEE. The CDR3 region is CASSFWGSGANVLTF. The CDR3 region has the DNA TGTGCCAGCAGCTTTTGGGGCTCTGGGGCCAACGTCCTGACTTTC.

In its sample, this clonotype was seen many times. The V and J genes are TRBV20-1 and TRBJ1-1; D might be TRBD1 (6 bases). Germline V gene lookup returns CDR1 DFQATT and CDR2 SNEGSKA (reference sequence). The CDR3 loop spans 14 amino acids. The V end lost 2 bases, the J end lost 8 bases, and 18 bases lay between the germline ends. The CDR3: CSARISGQHLEAFF. DNA for the CDR3: TGCAGTGCTAGAATCTCCGGACAGCATTTAGAAGCTTTCTTT.

This clonotype came up a few times. The J gene is TRBJ2-7, the V gene TRBV7-6; weak D call: TRBD2 (5 bases). CDR1 and CDR2 from the germline V gene are SGHVS and FNYEAQ. The ends were cut back, 5 bases at V and 0 bases at J, with 14 bases in the middle. The CDR3 runs to 15 residues. CDR3 protein: CASSGEAVRSYEQYF. In DNA, the CDR3 is TGTGCCAGCAGCGGAGAAGCGGTTCGCTCCTACGAGCAGTACTTC.

The V gene is TRBV18, the J gene TRBJ2-7; 7 positions match TRBD1. The CDR3 contains 14 residues. Germline trimming cut 6 bases from V and 3 bases from J; bases unmatched to any gene: 8. Germline V gene sequence: CDR1 KGHSH, CDR2 LQKENI. DNA of the CDR3: TGTGCCAGCTCCCTGAAGACAGGGAACTACGAGCAGTACTTC. This encodes CASSLKTGNYEQYF.

This clonotype was counted at least ten times. This chain uses TRBV20-1 with TRBJ2-1; the D gene is possibly TRBD1 (6 bases). The germline V gene encodes CDR1 DFQATT and CDR2 SNEGSKA (reference sequence). The CDR3 consists of 11 residues. V lost 5 bases to trimming and J lost 7 bases, with 9 bases between them. CDR3 DNA sequence: TGCAGTGCTCTGGACAGAAATGAGCAGTTCTTC. This gives the protein CSALDRNEQFF.

This clonotype was recorded at least ten times. The chain links TRBV29-1 to TRBJ2-7; 7 nucleotides line up with TRBD1. V gave up 6 bases and J gave up 2 bases; unmatched junction bases: 4. The germline V gene has CDR1 SQVTM and CDR2 ANQGSEA. This CDR3 contains 12 residues. The chain's CDR3 is CSVGQNPYEQYF. DNA for the CDR3: TGCAGCGTGGGACAGAATCCCTACGAGCAGTACTTC.

The chain carries TRBV9 and TRBJ2-6; D ambiguous. Germline values: CDR1 SGDLS, CDR2 YYNGEE. V lost 3 bases and J 0 bases, leaving 10 bases between the germline ends. The CDR3 is 16 residues long. The CDR3 reads CASSARLSSGANVLTF. CDR3 in DNA: TGTGCCAGCAGCGCCCGACTGAGCTCTGGGGCCAACGTCCTGACTTTC.

The chain joins TRBV27 to TRBJ1-1; D is uncertain. V lost 3 bases to trimming and J lost 5 bases, with 16 bases between them. This CDR3 is built from 15 residues. Germline-derived CDR1 and CDR2 are MNHEY and SMNVEV (reference sequence). CDR3: CASSFRGPRVTEAFF. The CDR3 DNA reads TGTGCCAGCAGTTTTAGAGGGCCGCGTGTGACTGAAGCTTTCTTT.

CDR3 sequence (DNA): TGTGCCAGCAGTTCCGGGGCTGACACCGGGGAGCTGTTTTTT. Protein sequence: CASSSGADTGELFF. The chain recombines TRBV6-5 with TRBJ2-2, with D perhaps assigned TRBD1 or TRBD2 (5 bases each). This CDR3 spans 14 amino acids. Germline CDR1 is MNHEY and CDR2 is SVGAGI. V gave up 4 bases and J gave up 3 bases, with 9 bases separating them.

This clonotype was detected ten times or more. The chain joins TRBV29-1 to TRBJ2-2; 7 bases agree with TRBD1. Germline lookup yields CDR1 SQVTM and CDR2 ANQGSEA. The CDR3 extends over 15 amino acids. V dropped 0 bases and J dropped 4; count of bases not matched to a gene: 5. The CDR3 DNA sequence: TGCAGCGTTGAAGAGACAGGGTCTCCCACCGGGGAGCTGTTTTTT. It translates to CSVEETGSPTGELFF.

This clonotype was picked up a small number of times. The J gene is TRBJ1-5, the V gene TRBV20-1; D unclear. Germline V gene lookup returns CDR1 DFQATT and CDR2 SNEGSKA (reference sequence). CDR3 length: 15 amino acids. Deletions cut 3 bases from V and 4 bases from J, with 16 bases between. The CDR3 is CSASIPPDSNQPQHF. CDR3 DNA sequence: TGCAGTGCTAGTATCCCACCGGACTCTAATCAGCCCCAGCATTTT.

This clonotype came up many times. The V and J genes are TRBV6-1 and TRBJ1-2; the D gene is possibly TRBD1 (5 bases). The germline V gene has CDR1 MNHNS and CDR2 SASEGT. This CDR3 comprises 13 residues. Trimming cost V 10 bases and J 3 bases, with 15 bases left between them. The CDR3 sequence: CANHRSGDYGYTF. The CDR3, as DNA: TGTGCCAACCACAGGAGCGGGGACTATGGCTACACCTTC.

The gene calls are TRBV12-3 or TRBV12-4 and TRBJ1-1, with TRBD1 matching 11 bases. V was clipped by 3 bases and J by 7 bases; unmatched bases: 4. The CDR3 contains 14 residues. The CDR3 DNA sequence: TGTGCCAGCAGTTTTTTGGGACAGGGGGGTGAAGCTTTCTTT. Protein sequence: CASSFLGQGGEAFF.

Ten or more counts support this clonotype. The chain links TRBV24-1 to TRBJ2-3; tentatively, D is TRBD1 (6 bases). The germline V and J ends were trimmed by 2 bases and 6 bases, with 17 bases remaining between them. Germline assignment: CDR1 KGHDR and CDR2 SFDVKD. The CDR3 length is 16 residues. This CDR3 is CATSDSAGARFDTQYF. CDR3 sequence (DNA): TGTGCCACCAGTGATTCGGCAGGGGCCAGGTTTGATACGCAGTATTTT.

This clonotype was counted between two and nine times. The chain has TRBV5-4 and TRBJ2-3; 10 bases are a match to TRBD2. After removal of 3 bases from V and 5 bases from J, the junction contained 12 bases not matched to a gene. The CDR3 totals 17 residues. The V gene's germline CDR1 is SGHNT and CDR2 YYREEE (reference sequence). The CDR3 spells CASSSGLAAFGVDTQYF. The DNA of the CDR3 is TGTGCCAGCAGCTCAGGACTAGCGGCGTTTGGGGTAGATACGCAGTATTTT.

This clonotype was counted a few times. The rearrangement joins TRBV28 to TRBJ2-7; the D gene is possibly TRBD2 (5 bases). This CDR3 contains 14 residues. Germline lookup yields CDR1 MDHEN and CDR2 SYDVKM. Trimming took 1 base from V and 1 from J, leaving 8 bases between them. The CDR3: CASSLYGGSYEQYF. The CDR3 DNA reads as TGTGCCAGCAGTTTATACGGCGGGTCCTACGAGCAGTACTTC.

This clonotype was observed many times. This rearrangement joins TRBV7-2 to TRBJ1-3, with TRBD1 identical over 8 bases. Germline V gene lookup returns CDR1 SGHTA and CDR2 FQGNSA. CDR3 length equals 14 residues. Trimming cost V 4 bases and J 11 bases; bases outside gene matches: 10. CDR3 nucleotide sequence: TGTGCCAGCAGCTCTCGGACAGGGAATGCGGCCATATATTTT. This encodes CASSSRTGNAAIYF.

This CDR3 is CASSRGATGELFF. DNA for the CDR3: TGTGCCAGCAGTAGGGGAGCTACCGGGGAGCTGTTTTTT. This rearrangement joins TRBV27 to TRBJ2-2; D may correspond to TRBD1 or TRBD2 (5 bases each). Trimming stripped 5 bases from V and 5 bases from J, with 9 bases between. The CDR3 runs 13 residues. The V gene's germline CDR1 is MNHEY and CDR2 SMNVEV (reference sequence).